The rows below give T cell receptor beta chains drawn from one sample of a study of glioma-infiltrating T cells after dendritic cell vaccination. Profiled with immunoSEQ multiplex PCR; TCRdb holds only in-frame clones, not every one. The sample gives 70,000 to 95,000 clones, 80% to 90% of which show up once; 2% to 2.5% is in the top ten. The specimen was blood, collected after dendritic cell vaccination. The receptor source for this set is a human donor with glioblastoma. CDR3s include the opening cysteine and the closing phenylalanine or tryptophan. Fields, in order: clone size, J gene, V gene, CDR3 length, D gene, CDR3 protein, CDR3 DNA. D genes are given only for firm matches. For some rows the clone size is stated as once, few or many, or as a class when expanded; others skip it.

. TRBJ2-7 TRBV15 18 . CATSRDSAGTAPANEQYF TGTGCCACCAGCAGAGATAGCGCGGGGACTGCGCCCGCCAACGAGCAGTACTTC
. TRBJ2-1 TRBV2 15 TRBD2 CASSRTSGGAGEQFF TGTGCCAGCAGTAGGACTAGCGGGGGGGCCGGGGAGCAGTTCTTC
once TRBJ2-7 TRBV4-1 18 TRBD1 CASSQKLTGTGFSYEQYF TGCGCCAGCAGCCAGAAACTTACCGGGACAGGGTTTTCCTACGAGCAGTACTTC
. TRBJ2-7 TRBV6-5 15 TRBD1 CASSTGTGPSGEQYF TGTGCCAGCAGTACCGGGACAGGGCCCTCCGGGGAGCAGTACTTC
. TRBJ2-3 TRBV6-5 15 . CASSFTGSGTDTQYF TGTGCCAGCAGTTTTACAGGGTCCGGCACAGATACGCAGTATTTT
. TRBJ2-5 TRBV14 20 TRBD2 CASSPFRGLAGGPSKETQYF TGTGCCAGCAGCCCCTTTCGGGGACTAGCGGGGGGCCCATCCAAAGAGACCCAGTACTTC
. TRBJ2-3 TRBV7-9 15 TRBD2 CASSSTGLAGAHGYF TGTGCCAGCAGCTCGACCGGACTAGCGGGGGCGCACGGGTATTTT
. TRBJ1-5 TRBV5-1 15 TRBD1 CASSSTGGFNQPQHF TGCGCCAGCAGTTCGACAGGGGGCTTCAATCAGCCCCAGCATTTT
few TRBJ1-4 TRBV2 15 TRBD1 CASTRTGGDLEKLFF TGTGCCAGCACTAGGACAGGAGGCGACCTTGAAAAACTGTTTTTT
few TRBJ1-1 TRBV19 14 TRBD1 CASSLGQGYLEAFF TGTGCCAGTAGTCTAGGACAGGGATATCTTGAAGCTTTCTTT
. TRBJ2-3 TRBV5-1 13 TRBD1 CASSITGGDTQYF TGCGCCAGCAGCATAACAGGGGGAGATACGCAGTATTTT
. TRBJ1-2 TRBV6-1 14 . CASSEGGGGYGYTF TGTGCCAGCAGTGAGGGAGGAGGTGGCTATGGCTACACCTTC
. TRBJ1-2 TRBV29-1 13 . CSTDRGANYGYTF TGCAGCACCGATCGGGGAGCTAACTATGGCTACACCTTC
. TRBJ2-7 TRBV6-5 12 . CASKGRGYEQYF TGTGCCAGCAAGGGCAGGGGCTACGAGCAGTACTTC
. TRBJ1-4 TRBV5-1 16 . CASSSQGYRAKEKLFF TGCGCCAGCAGTTCACAGGGATACAGGGCAAAAGAAAAACTGTTTTTT
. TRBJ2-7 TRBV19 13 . CASSTEGFYEQYF TGTGCCAGTAGTACGGAGGGATTCTACGAGCAGTACTTC
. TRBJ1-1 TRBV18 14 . CASSSSRGDTEAFF TGTGCCAGCTCGTCGAGCAGGGGAGACACTGAAGCTTTCTTT
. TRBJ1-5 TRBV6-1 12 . CASRSQNQPQHF TGTGCCAGCAGGAGCCAAAATCAGCCCCAGCATTTT
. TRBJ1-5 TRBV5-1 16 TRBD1 CASSLDGTGYNQPQHF TGCGCCAGCAGCTTGGATGGGACAGGGTACAATCAGCCCCAGCATTTT
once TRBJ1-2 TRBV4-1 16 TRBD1 CASSQPQAGTGDGYTF TGCGCCAGCAGCCAGCCTCAAGCCGGGACAGGGGACGGCTACACCTTC
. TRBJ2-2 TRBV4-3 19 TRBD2 CASSQEAGGPGGNTGELFF TGCGCCAGCAGCCAAGAGGCGGGAGGGCCTGGGGGGAACACCGGGGAGCTGTTTTTT